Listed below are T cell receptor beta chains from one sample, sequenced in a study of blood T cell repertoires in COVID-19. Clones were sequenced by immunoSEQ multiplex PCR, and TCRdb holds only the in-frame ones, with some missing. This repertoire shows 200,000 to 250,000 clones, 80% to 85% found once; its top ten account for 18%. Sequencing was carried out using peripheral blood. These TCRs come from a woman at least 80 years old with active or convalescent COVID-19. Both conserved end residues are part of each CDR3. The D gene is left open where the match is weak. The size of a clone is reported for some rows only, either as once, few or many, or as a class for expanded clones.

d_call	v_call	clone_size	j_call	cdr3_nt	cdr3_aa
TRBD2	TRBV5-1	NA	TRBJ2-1	TGCGCCAGCAGTTCTAGCGGGAGGGAAAATGAGCAGTTCTTC	CASSSSGRENEQFF
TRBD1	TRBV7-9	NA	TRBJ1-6	TGTGCCAGCAGCCAGAACAGGGGTGGGCACTCACCCCTCCACTTT	CASSQNRGGHSPLHF
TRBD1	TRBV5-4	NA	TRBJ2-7	TGTGCCAGCAGCTTGGGGACAGGTCCCTACGAGCAGTACTTC	CASSLGTGPYEQYF
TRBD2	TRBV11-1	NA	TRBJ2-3	TGTGCCAGCAATAGGGGTCGGGGACTACACACAGATACGCAGTATTTT	CASNRGRGLHTDTQYF
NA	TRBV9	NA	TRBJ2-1	TGTGCCAGCAGCGACAGTTACAATGAGCAGTTCTTC	CASSDSYNEQFF
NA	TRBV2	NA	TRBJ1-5	TGTGCCAGCAAGGGAGGGGGATACGGCAATCAGCCCCAGCATTTT	CASKGGGYGNQPQHF
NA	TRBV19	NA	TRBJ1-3	TGTGCCAGTAGTATGGGTCGGGGAAGTGCTGGAAACACCATATATTTT	CASSMGRGSAGNTIYF
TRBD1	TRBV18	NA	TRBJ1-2	TGTGCCAGCTCACCACAAGGGGACAGGGTTAACTATGGCTACACCTTC	CASSPQGDRVNYGYTF
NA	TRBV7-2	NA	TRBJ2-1	TGTGCCAGCAGCTTAGCGGGTAGAGGTTATGGTGAGCAGTTCTTC	CASSLAGRGYGEQFF
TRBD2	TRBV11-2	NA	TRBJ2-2	TGTGCCAGCACCCTTAGGGCGACTAGCCGCGGCGGGGAGCTGTTTTTT	CASTLRATSRGGELFF
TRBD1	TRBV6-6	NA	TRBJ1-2	TGTGCCAGCAGTTACTCGACAGGGAGTGGCTACACCTTC	CASSYSTGSGYTF
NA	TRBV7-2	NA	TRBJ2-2	TGTGCCAGCAGCTTCTCGGTAACAGGGAACACCGGGGAGCTGTTTTTT	CASSFSVTGNTGELFF
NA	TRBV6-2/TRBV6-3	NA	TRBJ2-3	TGTGCCAGCAGTTACCTACTCACCACAGATACGCAGTATTTT	CASSYLLTTDTQYF
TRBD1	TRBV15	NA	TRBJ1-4	TGTGCCACCAGCAGCAGGGGGGCACAAAATGAAAAACTGTTTTTT	CATSSRGAQNEKLFF
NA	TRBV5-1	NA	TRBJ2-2	TGCGCCAGCAGCCCCTTCAGGGGCCAGAACACCGGGGAGCTGTTTTTT	CASSPFRGQNTGELFF
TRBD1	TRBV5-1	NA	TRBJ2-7	TGCGCCAGCAGCTTCTCGGGACAGGGTTTCGAGCAGTACTTC	CASSFSGQGFEQYF
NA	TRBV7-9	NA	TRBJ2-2	TGTGCCAGCAGCTTAGTTAGCGGGAACACCGGGGAGCTGTTTTTT	CASSLVSGNTGELFF
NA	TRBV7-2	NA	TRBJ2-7	TGTGCCAGCAGCTCCACCTATGTCGAGCAGTACTTC	CASSSTYVEQYF
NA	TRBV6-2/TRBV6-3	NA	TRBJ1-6	TGTGCCAGCAGTTGGGCAGGGCTTTCACCCCTCCACTTT	CASSWAGLSPLHF
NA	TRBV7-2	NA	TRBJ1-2	TGTGCCAGCAGCCCAGGGATATATGGCTACACCTTC	CASSPGIYGYTF
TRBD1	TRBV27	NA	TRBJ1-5	TGTGCCAGCAGTTTATATCCGGGCGCGACAGGCAGGGGGTATCAGCCCCAGCATTTT	CASSLYPGATGRGYQPQHF
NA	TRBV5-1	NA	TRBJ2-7	TGCGCCAGCAGTTCCGACTCCGGATCCTACGAGCAGTACTTC	CASSSDSGSYEQYF
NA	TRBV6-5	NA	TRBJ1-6	TGTGCCAGCAGTTATGTACAGAAATCACCCCTCCACTTT	CASSYVQKSPLHF
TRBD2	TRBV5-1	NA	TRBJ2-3	TGCGCCAGCAGCTTGGTACTAGCGGGCCATAGCACAGATACGCAGTATTTT	CASSLVLAGHSTDTQYF
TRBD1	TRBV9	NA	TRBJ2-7	TGTGCCAGCAGCCGCGGACAGGGCTACGAGCAGTACTTC	CASSRGQGYEQYF
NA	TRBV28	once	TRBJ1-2	TGTGCCAGCAGTCAGGGGCCCTATGGCTACACCTTC	CASSQGPYGYTF
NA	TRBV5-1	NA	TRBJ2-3	TGCGCCAGCAGCTCACCGACTAGTACAGATACGCAGTATTTT	CASSSPTSTDTQYF
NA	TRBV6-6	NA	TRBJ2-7	TGTGCCAGCACTGGGGAGGTTCAGCCCGAGCAGTACTTC	CASTGEVQPEQYF
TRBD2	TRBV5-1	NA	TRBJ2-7	TGCGCCAGCAGAGCAGGACTAGCGGCTTTCCCCTACGGCGAGCAGTACTTC	CASRAGLAAFPYGEQYF
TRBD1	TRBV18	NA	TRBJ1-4	TGTGCCAGCTCACCAGATGGACAGGCTAATGAAAAACTGTTTTTT	CASSPDGQANEKLFF